Listed here are 11 T cell receptor beta chains from one sample, sequenced in a study of blood T cell repertoires in COVID-19. Sequencing used immunoSEQ multiplex PCR; TCRdb keeps in-frame clones, though not all of them. The table records 200,000 or so clones, around 77% of them present only once. Material: peripheral blood. Receptors originate from a man between 60 and 70 years old with active or convalescent COVID-19.

This rearrangement joins TRBV13 to TRBJ1-2, with a possible D match to TRBD1 (6 bases). The CDR3 consists of 15 residues. The V and J ends lost 5 bases and 2 bases respectively, with 15 bases between them. Germline loops: CDR1 PRHDT, CDR2 FYEKMQ (reference sequence). This CDR3 reads CASSLEGVGNYGYTF. DNA of the CDR3: TGTGCCAGCAGCCTCGAGGGGGTCGGGAACTATGGCTACACCTTC.

The genes are TRBV2 and TRBJ2-7; D is undetermined. This CDR3 comprises 13 residues. The V end was cut by 4 bases, the J end by 5 bases, with 12 bases between. Germline lookup yields CDR1 SNHLY and CDR2 FYNNEI. The CDR3: CASSVSTRDEQYF. The CDR3, as DNA: TGTGCCAGCAGTGTTTCTACCCGGGACGAGCAGTACTTC.

In its sample, this clone was seen a few times. The chain is built from TRBV5-6 and TRBJ2-5, with D possibly being TRBD2 (5 bases). The V end was cut by 2 bases, the J end by 0 bases, with 14 bases between. This CDR3 has 16 residues. The germline V gene encodes CDR1 SGHDT and CDR2 YYEEEE. The CDR3 DNA follows: TGTGCCAGCAGCTTCGGAGCGGTGCCCCACCAAGAGACCCAGTACTTC. It translates to CASSFGAVPHQETQYF.

This chain uses TRBV11-1 with TRBJ2-3, with TRBD2 as a possible D gene (5 bases). The CDR3 covers 14 residues. The germline V and J ends were trimmed by 7 bases and 6 bases, with 17 bases remaining between them. Per the germline V gene, CDR1 is SGHAT and CDR2 is FQDESV (reference sequence). CDR3: CASTQRERADTQYF. The CDR3 nucleotides read TGTGCCAGCACCCAAAGGGAGAGGGCGGATACGCAGTATTTT.

The V and J genes are TRBV6-5 and TRBJ1-6; maybe TRBD1 (6 bases). V was shortened by 5 bases and J by 7 bases, with 15 bases between the two germline ends. The CDR3 runs to 15 residues. The V gene's germline CDR1 is MNHEY and CDR2 SVGAGI. CDR3 loop: CASSPGQSSNSPLHF. CDR3 in DNA: TGTGCCAGCAGTCCCGGACAGTCCTCGAATTCACCCCTCCACTTT.

V gene TRBV9 combines with J gene TRBJ2-1; weak D call: TRBD2 (5 bases). V was shortened by 3 bases and J by 3 bases, with 13 bases between the two germline ends. The germline V gene has CDR1 SGDLS and CDR2 YYNGEE. There are 15 residues in the CDR3. The CDR3 DNA is TGTGCCAGCAGCGCCGACGGGAACCGCTACAATGAGCAGTTCTTC. It specifies CASSADGNRYNEQFF.

The chain carries TRBV24-1 and TRBJ2-5; 11 bases line up with TRBD1. CDR3 length equals 13 residues. The ends lost 11 bases at V and 5 bases at J; junction bases unmatched: 6. Germline CDR1 is KGHDR and CDR2 is SFDVKD. The CDR3 coding sequence is TGTGCCAAGAGGGACAGGGGGGGGGAGACCCAGTACTTC. Translating gives CAKRDRGGETQYF.

This clone was detected a few times. The rearrangement joins TRBV7-9 to TRBJ2-7; 9 nucleotides line up with TRBD1. CDR1 and CDR2 (germline): SEHNR, FQNEAQ (reference sequence). The CDR3 loop spans 17 amino acids. With V trimmed by 0 bases and J by 2 bases, 8 bases remained unmatched. This CDR3 reads CASSLATGGVKTYEQYF. CDR3 bases: TGTGCCAGCAGCTTAGCCACAGGGGGCGTAAAAACCTACGAGCAGTACTTC.

The chain is built from TRBV6-2 or TRBV6-3 and TRBJ1-1, with D tentatively TRBD1 (6 bases). The germline V and J ends were trimmed by 2 bases and 2 bases, with 12 bases remaining between them. Germline-derived CDR1 and CDR2 are MNHEY and SVGEGT. The CDR3 loop spans 15 amino acids. In DNA form, the CDR3 reads TGTGCCAGCAGTTACCGGGGAGGGGGAAACACTGAAGCTTTCTTT. Translation: CASSYRGGGNTEAFF.

This chain connects TRBV5-1 to TRBJ2-1, with 14 bases identical to TRBD2. V dropped 0 bases and J dropped 2; count of bases not matched to a gene: 4. CDR3 size: 18 residues. Germline V lookup: CDR1 SGHRS, CDR2 YFSETQ. In DNA, the CDR3 is TGCGCCAGCAGCTTGGGGACTAGCGGGAGGCAGACCTACAATGAGCAGTTCTTC. It is translated as CASSLGTSGRQTYNEQFF.

V usage is TRBV15 and J usage is TRBJ2-2, with 10 positions matching TRBD2. Germline loops: CDR1 LNHNV, CDR2 YYDKDF (reference sequence). J lost 7 bases, V lost 5 bases, and 7 bases had no gene match. The CDR3 sequence is 15 residues long. The CDR3 protein is CATSSSASGGGELFF. The CDR3 coding sequence is TGTGCCACCAGCTCGTCGGCTAGCGGGGGCGGGGAGCTGTTTTTT. Full variable domain (remainder filled in from reference TRBV15 and TRBJ2-2): DAMVIQNPRYQVTQFGKPVTLSCSQTLNHNVMYWYQQKSSQAPKLLFHYYDKDFNNEADTPDNFQSRRPNTSFCFLDIRSPGLGDTAMYLCATSSSASGGGELFFGEGSRLTVL.